This TCR beta chain was found in a study of T cell repertoires in cytomegalovirus infection. On the study more broadly: The study used recently identified HLA-C-restricted and well-studied HLA-B-restricted CMV epitopes. Public TCR beta signatures marked donors with CMV infection and the matching HLA.

The study's findings and limits: People with CMV and the relevant HLA were identified by cumulative public TCR beta family frequency. Within the response measured ex vivo, HLA-C-restricted CMV-specific TCR beta clonotypes were dominant.

This clonotype was observed a single time. Its target is not known. TCRdb analysed the reads with MiXCR anew, one entry per CDR3 protein. The sample carries approximately 310,000 distinct CDR3 sequences, more than 20% recorded once. Germline V CDR1 and CDR2: SGHAT, FQNNGV. V was clipped by 5 bases and J by 0 bases; unmatched bases: 4. The CDR3 loop spans 15 amino acids. This chain joins TRBV11-2 and TRBJ1-1, with TRBD1 matching over 9 bases. The clonotype was recovered from a human donor in good health (CMV status not recorded). Some clones in this sample may be carry-over from other donors' samples. The sample in question was cultured PBMCs, obtained from culture after CMV antigen stimulation. This CDR3 is CASSMGTGMNTEAFF. The DNA of the CDR3 is TGTGCCAGCAGCATGGGGACAGGGATGAACACTGAAGCTTTCTTT.